The subject of this entry is one T cell receptor beta chain. The data are from a study of blood T cell repertoires in COVID-19. About the research overall: Spain, Italy and the United States supplied samples that represented acute and convalescent COVID-19. The analysed material was cDNA or gDNA that came from T cells, B-cell-depleted T cells, or PBMCs.

The CDR3 totals 12 residues. Between the trimmed V and J ends, which lost 3 bases and 7 bases, there was a span of 7 bases. The V gene's germline CDR1 is SEHNR and CDR2 FQNEAQ (reference sequence). Assay: immunoSEQ multiplex PCR; the TCRdb copy retains only in-frame clones and omits some. The sample holds about 280,000 clones; roughly 85% are singletons and the top ten take 5%. This receptor was identified in a man aged 40-50 years who had been exposed to COVID-19. The J gene is TRBJ2-1, the V gene TRBV7-9; D remains ambiguous. The material sequenced was PBMCs or T cells enriched from blood (not recorded which). This CDR3 reads CASSLSVNEQFF. The DNA of the CDR3 is TGTGCCAGCAGCTTGAGCGTAAATGAGCAGTTCTTC. Drawing the rest from reference TRBV7-9 and TRBJ2-1, the complete variable domain is DTGVSQNPRHKITKRGQNVTFRCDPISEHNRLYWYRQTLGQGPEFLTYFQNEAQLEKSRLLSDRFSAERPKGSFSTLEIQRTEQGDSAMYLCASSLSVNEQFFGPGTRLTVL.